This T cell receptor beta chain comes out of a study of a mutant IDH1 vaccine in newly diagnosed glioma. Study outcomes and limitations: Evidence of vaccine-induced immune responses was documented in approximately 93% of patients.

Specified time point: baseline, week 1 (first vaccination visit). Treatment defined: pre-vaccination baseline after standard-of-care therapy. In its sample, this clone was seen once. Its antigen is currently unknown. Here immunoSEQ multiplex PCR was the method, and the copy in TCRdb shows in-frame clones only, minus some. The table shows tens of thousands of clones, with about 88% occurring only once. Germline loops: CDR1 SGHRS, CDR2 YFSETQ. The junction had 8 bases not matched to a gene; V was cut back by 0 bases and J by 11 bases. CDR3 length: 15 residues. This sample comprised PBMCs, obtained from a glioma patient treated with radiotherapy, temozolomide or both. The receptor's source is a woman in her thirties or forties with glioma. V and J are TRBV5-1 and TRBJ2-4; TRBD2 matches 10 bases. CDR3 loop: CASSLEASGGAVQYF. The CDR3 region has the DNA TGCGCCAGCAGCTTGGAAGCTAGCGGGGGCGCGGTTCAGTACTTC.